These T cell receptor beta chains were read from a single sample in a study of beta chain features in type 1 diabetes. Clones were read by immunoSEQ multiplex PCR, and TCRdb kept only the in-frame ones, dropping some. The table shows 300,000 to 400,000 clones, with approximately 10% occurring only once. Material: central memory CD4+ T cells from blood. Receptors were obtained from a man aged 25-45 years with type 1 diabetes. CDR3s include the opening cysteine and the closing phenylalanine or tryptophan. The D gene is left open where the match is weak. Some rows have no size entry. The others give once, few or many, or a class for an expanded clone.

TRBD2	TRBV10-3	few	TRBJ2-3	TGTGCCATCAGGGCGGGACTAGCGGCTAGCACAGATACGCAGTATTTT	CAIRAGLAASTDTQYF
-	TRBV6-6	many	TRBJ2-3	TGTGCCAGCAGTTACAGAGGGGATACGCAGTATTTT	CASSYRGDTQYF
-	TRBV10-2	few	TRBJ1-3	TGCGCCAGCCTCATCCCGGGGGCTGGAAACACCATATATTTT	CASLIPGAGNTIYF
-	TRBV27	-	TRBJ2-2	TGTGCCAGCACCCACGGGGGTGCGGGCACCGGGGAGCTGTTTTTT	CASTHGGAGTGELFF
TRBD2	TRBV6-6	-	TRBJ2-5	TGTGCCAGCAGTTACGGACTAGCGGTCCAAGAGACCCAGTACTTC	CASSYGLAVQETQYF
TRBD2	TRBV9	few	TRBJ2-3	TGTGCCAGCAGCCCCCAATCGGCTAGCGGGGGGGGCACAGATACGCAGTATTTT	CASSPQSASGGGTDTQYF
-	TRBV4-3	-	TRBJ2-3	TGCGCCAGCAGCCAAGTTGCGGGACCAGATACGCAGTATTTT	CASSQVAGPDTQYF
-	TRBV28	-	TRBJ1-5	TGTGCCAGCAGCCGAAGCACGGGGAATCAGCCCCAGCATTTT	CASSRSTGNQPQHF
TRBD1	TRBV23-1	-	TRBJ1-1	TGCGCCAGCAGTCATCGAGACAGGGGGCCTGAAGCTTTCTTT	CASSHRDRGPEAFF
-	TRBV5-1	-	TRBJ2-2	TGCGCCAGCAGCCTAGGACAGAACACCGGGGAGCTGTTTTTT	CASSLGQNTGELFF
-	TRBV2	few	TRBJ2-2	TGTGCCAGCAGTGGTTTGGGCCGGAACACCGGGGAGCTGTTTTTT	CASSGLGRNTGELFF
-	TRBV5-1	-	TRBJ1-1	TGCGCCAGCAGCTTGAGGCCGCCGGCCACTGAAGCTTTCTTT	CASSLRPPATEAFF
-	TRBV5-1	-	TRBJ2-3	TGCGCCAGCAGCTTGGTGGAGGACGGAGATACGCAGTATTTT	CASSLVEDGDTQYF
-	TRBV18	few	TRBJ1-4	TGTGCCAGCTCACCCGGGACACGGGATGAAAAACTGTTTTTT	CASSPGTRDEKLFF
-	TRBV28	-	TRBJ2-3	TGTGCCAGCAGTTTATTAATAGATACGCAGTATTTT	CASSLLIDTQYF
-	TRBV10-3	few	TRBJ1-1	TGTGCCACCCGTACACCGAACACTGAAGCTTTCTTT	CATRTPNTEAFF
-	TRBV7-2	-	TRBJ2-3	TGTGCCAGCACGGAAAGGGCAGGCAGCACAGATACGCAGTATTTT	CASTERAGSTDTQYF
-	TRBV6-6	many	TRBJ1-5	TGTGCCAGCGACAATAGCAATCAGCCCCAGCATTTT	CASDNSNQPQHF
-	TRBV28	few	TRBJ1-1	TGTGCCAGCAGCTCCCGATTGAACACTGAAGCTTTCTTT	CASSSRLNTEAFF
TRBD2	TRBV27	few	TRBJ2-1	TGTGCCAGCAGTTCCATGACTAGCGGGGGAGGGTTTGCTGAGCAGTTCTTC	CASSSMTSGGGFAEQFF